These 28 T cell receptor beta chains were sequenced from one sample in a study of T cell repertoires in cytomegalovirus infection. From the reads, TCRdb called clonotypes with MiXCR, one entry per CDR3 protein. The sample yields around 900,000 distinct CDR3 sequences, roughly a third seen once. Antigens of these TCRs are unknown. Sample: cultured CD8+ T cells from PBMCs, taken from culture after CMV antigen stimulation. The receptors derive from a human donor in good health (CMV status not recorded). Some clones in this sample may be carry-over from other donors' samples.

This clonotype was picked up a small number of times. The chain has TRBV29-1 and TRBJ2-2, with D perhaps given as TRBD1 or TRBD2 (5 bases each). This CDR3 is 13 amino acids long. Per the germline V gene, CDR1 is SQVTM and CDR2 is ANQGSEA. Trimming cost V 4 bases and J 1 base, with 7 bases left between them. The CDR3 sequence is CSVAGGNTGELFF. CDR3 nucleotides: TGCAGCGTTGCTGGGGGGAACACCGGGGAGCTGTTTTTT.

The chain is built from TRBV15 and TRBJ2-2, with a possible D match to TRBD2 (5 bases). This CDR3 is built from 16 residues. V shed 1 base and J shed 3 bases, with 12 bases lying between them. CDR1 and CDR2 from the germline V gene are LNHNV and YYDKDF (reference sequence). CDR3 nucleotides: TGTGCCACCAGCAGAGGTAGCCGGGATCACACCGGGGAGCTGTTTTTT. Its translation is CATSRGSRDHTGELFF. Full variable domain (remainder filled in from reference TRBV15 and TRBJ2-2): DAMVIQNPRYQVTQFGKPVTLSCSQTLNHNVMYWYQQKSSQAPKLLFHYYDKDFNNEADTPDNFQSRRPNTSFCFLDIRSPGLGDTAMYLCATSRGSRDHTGELFFGEGSRLTVL.

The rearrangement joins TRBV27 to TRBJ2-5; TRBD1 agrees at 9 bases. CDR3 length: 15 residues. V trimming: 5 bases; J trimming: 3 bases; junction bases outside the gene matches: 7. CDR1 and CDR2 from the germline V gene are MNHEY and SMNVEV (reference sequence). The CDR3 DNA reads TGTGCCAGCAGTCTAACCGGGACAGGGAAAGAGACCCAGTACTTC. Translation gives CASSLTGTGKETQYF.

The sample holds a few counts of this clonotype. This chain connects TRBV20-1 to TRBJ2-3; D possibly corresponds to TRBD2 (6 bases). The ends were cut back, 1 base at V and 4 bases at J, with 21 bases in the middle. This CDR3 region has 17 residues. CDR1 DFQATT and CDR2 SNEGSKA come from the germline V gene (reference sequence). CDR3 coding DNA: TGCAGTGCTAGAGCCAGGGAGACTAGAGGCCCCCCAGATACGCAGTATTTT. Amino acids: CSARARETRGPPDTQYF.

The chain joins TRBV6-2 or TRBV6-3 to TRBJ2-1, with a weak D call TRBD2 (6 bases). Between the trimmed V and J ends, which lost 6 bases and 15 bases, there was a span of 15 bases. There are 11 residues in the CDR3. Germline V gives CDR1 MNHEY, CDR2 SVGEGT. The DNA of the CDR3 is TGTGCCAGCAGCGGACTAATGGGGACGTTCTTC. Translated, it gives CASSGLMGTFF.

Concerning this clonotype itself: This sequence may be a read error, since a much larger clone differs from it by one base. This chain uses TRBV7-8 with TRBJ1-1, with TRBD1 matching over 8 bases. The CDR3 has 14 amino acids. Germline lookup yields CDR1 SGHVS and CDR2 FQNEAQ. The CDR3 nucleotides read TGTGCCAACAGCTCCTCCAACAGGGGGTGGAAAACTTTCTTT. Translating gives CANSSSNRGWKTFF.

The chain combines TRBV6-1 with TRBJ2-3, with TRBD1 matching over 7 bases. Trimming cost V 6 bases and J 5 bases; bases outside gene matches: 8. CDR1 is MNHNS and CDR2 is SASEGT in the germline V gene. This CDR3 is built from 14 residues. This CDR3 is CASRHTGAGDTQYF. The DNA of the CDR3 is TGTGCCAGCAGACATACAGGGGCGGGAGATACGCAGTATTTT.

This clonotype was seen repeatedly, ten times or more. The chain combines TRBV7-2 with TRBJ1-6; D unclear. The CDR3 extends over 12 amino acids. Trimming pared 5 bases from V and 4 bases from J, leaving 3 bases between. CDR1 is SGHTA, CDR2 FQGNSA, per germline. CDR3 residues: CASSIYNSPLHF. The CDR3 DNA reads TGTGCCAGCAGCATTTATAATTCACCCCTCCACTTT.

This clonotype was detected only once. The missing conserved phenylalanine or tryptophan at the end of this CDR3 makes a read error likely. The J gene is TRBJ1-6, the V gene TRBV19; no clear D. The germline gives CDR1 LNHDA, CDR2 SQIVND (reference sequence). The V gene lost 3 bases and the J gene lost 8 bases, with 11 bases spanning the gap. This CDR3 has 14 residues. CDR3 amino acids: CASSMRVTDSPLHY. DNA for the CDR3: TGTGCCAGTAGTATGAGGGTAACGGATTCACCCCTCCACTAT.

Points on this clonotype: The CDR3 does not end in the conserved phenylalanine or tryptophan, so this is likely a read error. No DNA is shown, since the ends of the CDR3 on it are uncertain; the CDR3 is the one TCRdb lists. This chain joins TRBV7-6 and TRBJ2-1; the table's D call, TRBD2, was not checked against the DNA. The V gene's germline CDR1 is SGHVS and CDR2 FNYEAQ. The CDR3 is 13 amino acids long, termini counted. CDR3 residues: CASSPGLAGENEV.

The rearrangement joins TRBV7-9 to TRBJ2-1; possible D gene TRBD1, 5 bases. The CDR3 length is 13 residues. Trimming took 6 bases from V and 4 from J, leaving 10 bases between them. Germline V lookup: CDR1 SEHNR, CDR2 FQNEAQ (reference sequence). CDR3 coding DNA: TGTGCCAGCAGTAATACAGGTTACAATGAGCAGTTCTTC. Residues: CASSNTGYNEQFF.

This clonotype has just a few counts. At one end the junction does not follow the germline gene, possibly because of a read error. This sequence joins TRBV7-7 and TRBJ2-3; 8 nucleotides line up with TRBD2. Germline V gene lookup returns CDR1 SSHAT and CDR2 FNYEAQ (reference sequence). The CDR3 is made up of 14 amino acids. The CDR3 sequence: CASTAGGLWDTQYF. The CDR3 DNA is TGTGCTAGCACCGCGGGGGGACTGTGGGATACGCAGTATTTT. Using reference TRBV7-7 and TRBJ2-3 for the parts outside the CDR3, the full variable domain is GAGVSQSPRYKVTKRGQDVTLRCDPISSHATLYWYQQALGQGPEFLTYFNYEAQPDKSGLPSDRFSAERPEGSISTLTIQRTEQRDSAMYRCASTAGGLWDTQYFGPGTRLTVL.

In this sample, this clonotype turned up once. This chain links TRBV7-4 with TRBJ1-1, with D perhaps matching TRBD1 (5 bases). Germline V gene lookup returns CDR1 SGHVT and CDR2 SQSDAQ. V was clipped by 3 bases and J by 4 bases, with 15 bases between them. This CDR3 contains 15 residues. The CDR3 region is CASSFFRGNLTEAFF. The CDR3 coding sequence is TGTGCCAGCAGCTTCTTTCGGGGGAACCTCACTGAAGCTTTCTTT.

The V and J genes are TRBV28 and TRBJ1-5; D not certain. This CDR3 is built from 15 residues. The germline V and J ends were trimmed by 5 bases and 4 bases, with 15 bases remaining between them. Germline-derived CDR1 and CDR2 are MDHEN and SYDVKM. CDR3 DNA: TGTGCCAGCAGTCCGCGTTTCAGTGGGAATCAGCCCCAGCATTTT. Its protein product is CASSPRFSGNQPQHF.

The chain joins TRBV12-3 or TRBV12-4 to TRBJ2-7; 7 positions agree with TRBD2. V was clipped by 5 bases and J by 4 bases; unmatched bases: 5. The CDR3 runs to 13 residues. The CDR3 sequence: CASSPARGYEQYF. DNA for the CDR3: TGTGCCAGCAGTCCCGCGCGGGGGTACGAGCAGTACTTC.

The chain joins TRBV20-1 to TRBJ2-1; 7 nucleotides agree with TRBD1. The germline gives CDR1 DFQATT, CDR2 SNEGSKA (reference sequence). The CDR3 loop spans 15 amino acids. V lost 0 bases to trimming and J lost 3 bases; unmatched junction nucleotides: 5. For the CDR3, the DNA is TGCAGTGCTAGAGATAGGGGGCGTGACTACAATGAGCAGTTCTTC. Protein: CSARDRGRDYNEQFF.

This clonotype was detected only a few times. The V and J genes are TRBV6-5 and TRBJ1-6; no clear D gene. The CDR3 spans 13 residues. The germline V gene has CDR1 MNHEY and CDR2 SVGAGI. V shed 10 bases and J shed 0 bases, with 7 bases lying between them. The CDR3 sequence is CATQSSYNSPLHF. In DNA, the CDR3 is TGTGCCACCCAGAGCTCCTATAATTCACCCCTCCACTTT.

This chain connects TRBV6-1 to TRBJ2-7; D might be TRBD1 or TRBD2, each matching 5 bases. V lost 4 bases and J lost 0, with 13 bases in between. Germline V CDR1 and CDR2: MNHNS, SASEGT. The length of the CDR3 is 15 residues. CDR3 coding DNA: TGTGCCAGCAGTGGGGGGACGGCTCTCTCCTACGAGCAGTACGTC. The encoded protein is CASSGGTALSYEQYV.

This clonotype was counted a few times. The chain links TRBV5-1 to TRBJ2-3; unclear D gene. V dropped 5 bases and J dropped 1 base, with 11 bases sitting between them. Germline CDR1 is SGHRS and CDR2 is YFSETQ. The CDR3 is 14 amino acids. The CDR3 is CASSNAIRTDTQYF. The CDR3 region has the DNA TGCGCCAGCAGTAACGCAATCCGCACAGATACGCAGTATTTT.

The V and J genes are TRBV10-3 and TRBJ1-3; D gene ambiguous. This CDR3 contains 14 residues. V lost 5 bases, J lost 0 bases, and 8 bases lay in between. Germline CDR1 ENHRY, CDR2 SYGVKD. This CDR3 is CAISTRTSGNTIYF. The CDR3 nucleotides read TGTGCCATCAGTACCAGGACCTCTGGAAACACCATATATTTT.

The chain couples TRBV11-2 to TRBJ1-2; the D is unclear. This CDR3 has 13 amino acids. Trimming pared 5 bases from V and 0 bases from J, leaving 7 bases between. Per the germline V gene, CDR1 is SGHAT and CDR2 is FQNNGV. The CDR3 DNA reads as TGTGCCAGCAGCCCACCGACTAACTATGGCTACACCTTC. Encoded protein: CASSPPTNYGYTF.

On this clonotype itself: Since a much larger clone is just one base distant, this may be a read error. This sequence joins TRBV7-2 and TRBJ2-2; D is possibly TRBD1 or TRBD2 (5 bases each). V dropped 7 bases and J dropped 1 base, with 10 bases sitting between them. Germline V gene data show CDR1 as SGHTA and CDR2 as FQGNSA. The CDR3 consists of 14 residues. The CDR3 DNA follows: TGTGCCAGCATCTGGGACGGGAACACCGGGGAGCTGTTTTTT. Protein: CASIWDGNTGELFF.

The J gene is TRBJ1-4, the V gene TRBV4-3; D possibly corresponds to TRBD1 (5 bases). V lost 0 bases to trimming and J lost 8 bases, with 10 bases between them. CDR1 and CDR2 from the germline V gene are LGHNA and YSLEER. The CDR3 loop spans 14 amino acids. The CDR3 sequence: CASSQEIGAEKLFF. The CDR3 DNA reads TGCGCCAGCAGCCAAGAGATAGGGGCGGAAAAACTGTTTTTT.

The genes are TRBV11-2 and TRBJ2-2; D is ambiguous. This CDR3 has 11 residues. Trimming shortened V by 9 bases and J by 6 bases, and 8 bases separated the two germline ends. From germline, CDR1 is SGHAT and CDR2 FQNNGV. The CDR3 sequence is CASLYSGELFF. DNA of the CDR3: TGTGCCAGTCTATACTCCGGGGAGCTGTTTTTT.

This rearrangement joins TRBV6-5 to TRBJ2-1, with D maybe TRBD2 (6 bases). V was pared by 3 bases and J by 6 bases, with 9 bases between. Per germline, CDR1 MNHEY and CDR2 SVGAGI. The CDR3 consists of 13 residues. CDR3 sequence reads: CASSYAGINEQFF. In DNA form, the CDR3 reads TGTGCCAGCAGTTATGCGGGGATCAATGAGCAGTTCTTC.

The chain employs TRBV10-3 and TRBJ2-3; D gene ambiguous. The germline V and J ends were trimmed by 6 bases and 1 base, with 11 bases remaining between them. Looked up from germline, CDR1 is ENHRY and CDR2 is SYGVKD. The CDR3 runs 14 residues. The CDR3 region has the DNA TGTGCCATCAGAGATCCCGTCGGCACAGATACGCAGTATTTT. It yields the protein CAIRDPVGTDTQYF.

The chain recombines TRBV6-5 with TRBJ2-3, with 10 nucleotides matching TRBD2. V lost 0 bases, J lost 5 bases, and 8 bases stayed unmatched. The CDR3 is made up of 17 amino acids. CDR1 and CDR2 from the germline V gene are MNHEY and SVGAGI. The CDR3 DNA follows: TGTGCCAGCAGTTACTCGAGTCTAGCGGGGGACGTAGATACGCAGTATTTT. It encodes CASSYSSLAGDVDTQYF.

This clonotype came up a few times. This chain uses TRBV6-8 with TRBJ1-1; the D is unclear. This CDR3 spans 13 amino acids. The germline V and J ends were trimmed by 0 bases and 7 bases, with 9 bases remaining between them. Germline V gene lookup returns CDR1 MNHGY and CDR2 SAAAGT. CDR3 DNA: TGTGCCAGCAGTTACTCTAGCGGGCTTGAAGCTTTCTTT. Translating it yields CASSYSSGLEAFF.